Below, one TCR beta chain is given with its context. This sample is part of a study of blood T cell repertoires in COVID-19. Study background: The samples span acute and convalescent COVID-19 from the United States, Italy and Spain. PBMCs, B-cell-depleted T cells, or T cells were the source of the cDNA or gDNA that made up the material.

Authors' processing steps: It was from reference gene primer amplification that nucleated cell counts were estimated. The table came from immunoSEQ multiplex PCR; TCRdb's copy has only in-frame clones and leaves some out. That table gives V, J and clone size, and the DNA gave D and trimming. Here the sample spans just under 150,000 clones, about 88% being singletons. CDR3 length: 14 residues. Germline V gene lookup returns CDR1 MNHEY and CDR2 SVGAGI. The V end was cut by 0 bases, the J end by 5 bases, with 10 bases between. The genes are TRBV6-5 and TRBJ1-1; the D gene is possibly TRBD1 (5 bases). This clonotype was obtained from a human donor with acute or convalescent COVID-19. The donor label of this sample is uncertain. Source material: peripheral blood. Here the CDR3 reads CASSYSLGLTEAFF. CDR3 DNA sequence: TGTGCCAGCAGTTACTCCCTGGGGCTTACTGAAGCTTTCTTT.